The T cell receptor (beta chain) under discussion was sequenced for a study of shared clonotypes between healthy human individuals. Clones were sequenced by immunoSEQ multiplex PCR, and TCRdb holds only the in-frame ones, with some missing. In the table there are millions of clones, 85% to 95% of which are singletons. Comments on this clone: Its specificity is unknown.

The CDR3 spans 14 residues. The V end lost 3 bases, the J end lost 2 bases, and 11 bases lay between the germline ends. The V gene's germline CDR1 is SGDLS and CDR2 YYNGEE. Study-level findings and limits: About 5% of naive CD4 clonotypes were shared across a few donors.

The V call is TRBV9, the J call TRBJ2-5; D remains unclear. The TCR sequence derives from a man aged 18-30 years in good health. Sequencing input: naive CD4+ T cells sorted from blood. The subset denotes: CD45RA+ positively selected. The CDR3 sequence is CASSGRSPQETQYF. DNA for the CDR3: TGTGCCAGCAGCGGTCGGTCCCCGCAAGAGACCCAGTACTTC.